Each of the 32 T cell receptor beta chains below was sequenced from the same sample in a study of T cell responses to AZD1222 COVID-19 vaccine. Profiling relied on immunoSEQ multiplex PCR, and the TCRdb table lists in-frame clones only, not all of them. The sample shows some 82,000 clones, 70% to 90% of them seen only once. Here the sequenced sample was peripheral blood, taken on day 0 of AZD1222 vaccination. These receptors were collected from an adult in good health.

This chain uses TRBV5-8 with TRBJ1-2; D is unclear. V was trimmed by 4 bases and J by 8 bases, leaving 12 bases between them. The CDR3 sequence is 12 residues long. Germline CDR1 SGHTS, CDR2 YDEGEE. The CDR3 DNA follows: TGTGCCAGCAGCCCCCGGGTGAAAGGCTACACCTTC. It translates to CASSPRVKGYTF.

This chain uses TRBV3-1 (or the pseudogene TRBV3-2) with TRBJ2-3; the D call may be TRBD1 or TRBD2 (6 bases each). V gave up 2 bases and J gave up 4 bases, with 16 bases separating them. The CDR3 consists of 16 residues. Germline-derived CDR1 and CDR2 are LGHDT and YNNKEL (reference sequence). The CDR3 here is CASSQIEGGGSDTQYF. Here the CDR3 DNA reads TGTGCCAGCAGCCAAATCGAGGGGGGCGGGTCAGATACGCAGTATTTT.

The chain couples TRBV11-3 to TRBJ2-1, with unresolved D. CDR1 SGHNT and CDR2 YENEEA come from the germline V gene. The CDR3 loop spans 15 amino acids. The V end lost 2 bases, the J end lost 1 base, and 9 bases lay between the germline ends. The DNA of the CDR3 is TGTGCCAGCAGCTTAAGGGCCGATTCCTACAATGAGCAGTTCTTC. Its translation: CASSLRADSYNEQFF.

This chain connects TRBV30 to TRBJ1-5, with D maybe TRBD1 (5 bases). Germline CDR1 is GTSNPN and CDR2 is SVGIG (reference sequence). The CDR3 length is 15 residues. The ends were cut back, 2 bases at V and 2 bases at J, with 13 bases in the middle. CDR3 bases: TGTGCCTGGAGTCCAGGGAGGGGACGCAATCAGCCCCAGCATTTT. The encoded protein is CAWSPGRGRNQPQHF. Full variable domain (rest looked up from reference TRBV30 and TRBJ1-5): SQTIHQWPATLVQPVGSPLSLECTVEGTSNPNLYWYRQAAGRGLQLLFYSVGIGQISSEVPQNLSASRPQDRQFILSSKKLLLSDSGFYLCAWSPGRGRNQPQHFGDGTRLSIL.

The chain uses TRBV7-9 and TRBJ1-5; TRBD1 is a possible D gene (5 bases). Trimming cost V 5 bases and J 0 bases, with 11 bases left between them. CDR1 and CDR2 (germline): SEHNR, FQNEAQ (reference sequence). There are 15 residues in the CDR3. The CDR3 DNA is TGTGCCAGCAGCGAACCAGGGAATAGCAATCAGCCCCAGCATTTT. Its protein product is CASSEPGNSNQPQHF.

The chain couples TRBV18 to TRBJ1-6; 8 nucleotides line up with TRBD1. The CDR3 consists of 14 residues. After removal of 5 bases from V and 8 bases from J, the junction contained 5 bases not matched to a gene. Germline CDR1 reads KGHSH; CDR2 reads LQKENI. The CDR3: CASSMDREYSPLHF. CDR3 nucleotide sequence: TGTGCCAGCTCAATGGACAGGGAGTATTCACCCCTCCACTTT.

The J gene is TRBJ1-1, the V gene TRBV20-1, with D uncertain. From germline, CDR1 is DFQATT and CDR2 SNEGSKA (reference sequence). CDR3 length equals 11 residues. V was clipped by 4 bases and J by 6 bases, with 9 bases between them. The CDR3, as DNA: TGCAGTGCTACGGAAAGGGCTGAAGCTTTCTTT. This translates into CSATERAEAFF.

The V and J genes are TRBV5-3 and TRBJ1-2; unclear D gene. TRBV5-3 is sorted into the ORF group, with uncertain function. The germline V and J ends were trimmed by 6 bases and 2 bases, with 11 bases remaining between them. The CDR3 loop spans 13 amino acids. Here the CDR3 reads CARMEGSNYGYTF. The DNA of the CDR3 is TGTGCCAGAATGGAGGGCTCAAACTATGGCTACACCTTC.

The gene calls are TRBV20-1 and TRBJ1-1; D is unresolved. Germline CDR1 is DFQATT and CDR2 is SNEGSKA (reference sequence). This CDR3 is 10 amino acids long. V shed 6 bases and J shed 10 bases, with 12 bases lying between them. The CDR3 here is CSAAHRGAFF. The CDR3 DNA sequence: TGCAGTGCCGCCCACCGAGGAGCTTTCTTT.

This rearrangement joins TRBV5-1 to TRBJ2-1; 8 bases fit TRBD1. V lost 5 bases, J lost 8 bases, and 15 bases stayed unmatched. Germline V gene data show CDR1 as SGHRS and CDR2 as YFSETQ. The CDR3 spans 16 residues. The CDR3 region is CASRNTGTGGVYEQFF. The CDR3 DNA follows: TGCGCCAGCAGAAACACCGGGACAGGCGGCGTTTATGAGCAGTTCTTC.

A single count supports this clone. The chain uses TRBV19 and TRBJ2-6, with 7 bases aligning to TRBD1. The germline V gene encodes CDR1 LNHDA and CDR2 SQIVND (reference sequence). The CDR3 is 18 amino acids. Unmatched junction bases numbered 14, after V lost 7 bases and J lost 2 bases. The chain's CDR3 is CASMRGRPSLAGANVLTF. CDR3 nucleotides: TGTGCCAGTATGAGGGGGCGCCCCTCTCTTGCTGGGGCCAACGTCCTGACTTTC.

The chain carries TRBV5-1 and TRBJ1-2; D unresolved. V dropped 0 bases and J dropped 4 bases, with 7 bases sitting between them. The germline gives CDR1 SGHRS, CDR2 YFSETQ. The CDR3 sequence is 13 residues long. CDR3 protein: CASSLDVLYGYTF. CDR3 in DNA: TGCGCCAGCAGCTTGGACGTCCTCTATGGCTACACCTTC.

This chain uses TRBV19 with TRBJ1-1, with D possibly TRBD1 on 5 matching bases. This CDR3 contains 13 residues. Germline CDR1 and CDR2: LNHDA and SQIVND (reference sequence). The V end was cut by 0 bases, the J end by 9 bases, with 11 bases between. The chain's CDR3 is CASSIEGRVQAFF. DNA of the CDR3: TGTGCCAGTAGTATAGAGGGCAGGGTTCAAGCTTTCTTT.

The chain is built from TRBV5-4 and TRBJ1-4; 7 bases are shared with TRBD1. V lost 4 bases, J lost 5 bases, and 8 bases stayed unmatched. CDR3 size: 15 residues. CDR1 and CDR2 from the germline V gene are SGHNT and YYREEE (reference sequence). The chain's CDR3 is CASSDGQEKNEKLFF. The CDR3 nucleotides are TGTGCCAGCAGCGACGGACAGGAGAAAAATGAAAAACTGTTTTTT.

This rearrangement joins TRBV2 to TRBJ1-5; 7 bases line up with TRBD1. The CDR3 consists of 13 residues. Germline assignment: CDR1 SNHLY and CDR2 FYNNEI. V trimming: 5 bases; J trimming: 5 bases; junction bases outside the gene matches: 3. DNA for the CDR3: TGTGCCAGCAGTATTCAGGGGGATCAGCCCCAGCATTTT. Its protein product is CASSIQGDQPQHF.

The chain employs TRBV27 and TRBJ1-5; D ambiguous. The germline gives CDR1 MNHEY, CDR2 SMNVEV (reference sequence). The CDR3 is 15 residues long. Trimming pared 3 bases from V and 1 base from J, leaving 10 bases between. The CDR3 bases are TGTGCCAGCAGTTTTGAGGGTTTAAGCAATCAGCCCCAGCATTTT. This translates into CASSFEGLSNQPQHF.

Here the CDR3 reads CASSPQGQGMRTEAFF. The CDR3 coding sequence is TGTGCCAGCAGCCCACAAGGACAGGGGATGAGAACTGAAGCTTTCTTT. The J gene is TRBJ1-1, the V gene TRBV7-3; TRBD1 matches at 9 bases. The CDR3 length is 16 residues. The germline V gene encodes CDR1 SGHTA and CDR2 FQGTGA. V lost 5 bases, J lost 5 bases, and 12 bases stayed unmatched.

On this clone: At one boundary the junction diverges from the germline segment, which might be a read error. The genes are TRBV6-5 and TRBJ1-1, with 9 bases lining up with TRBD1. Germline lookup yields CDR1 MNHEY and CDR2 SVGAGI. The CDR3 is 15 amino acids. CDR3 sequence: CASSTKLTGQGLYVF. Written as DNA, the CDR3 is TGTGCCAGCAGTACCAAACTAACGGGACAGGGTCTTTATGTTTTT.

This clone has a single count. The chain has TRBV7-9 and TRBJ1-2; 9 bases align to TRBD1. There are 14 residues in the CDR3. Germline V gene sequence: CDR1 SEHNR, CDR2 FQNEAQ (reference sequence). The V segment lost 5 bases and the J segment 7 bases; nucleotides outside the gene matches: 8. Here the CDR3 DNA reads TGTGCCAGCAGCCTGTTGGGACAGGGAGGTGGCTACACCTTC. Translated, it gives CASSLLGQGGGYTF. Supplemented by reference TRBV7-9 and TRBJ1-2, the full variable domain reads DTGVSQNPRHKITKRGQNVTFRCDPISEHNRLYWYRQTLGQGPEFLTYFQNEAQLEKSRLLSDRFSAERPKGSFSTLEIQRTEQGDSAMYLCASSLLGQGGGYTFGSGTRLTVV.

The chain is built from TRBV7-2 and TRBJ1-4, with D possibly being TRBD1 (6 bases). Germline assignment: CDR1 SGHTA and CDR2 FQGNSA. The V end lost 5 bases, the J end lost 2 bases, and 12 bases lay between the germline ends. CDR3 length: 15 amino acids. CDR3: CASSPQGVTNEKLFF. CDR3 sequence (DNA): TGTGCCAGCAGCCCACAGGGAGTCACTAATGAAAAACTGTTTTTT.

The V and J genes are TRBV30 and TRBJ1-4, with unresolved D. Germline assignment: CDR1 GTSNPN and CDR2 SVGIG (reference sequence). The CDR3 contains 14 residues. Trimming took off 0 bases at V and 1 base at J, with 6 bases between the two ends. The CDR3: CAWSVEGTNEKLFF. The CDR3 region has the DNA TGTGCCTGGAGTGTGGAGGGAACTAATGAAAAACTGTTTTTT.

This clone was observed a single time. The chain uses TRBV7-8 and TRBJ1-5; perhaps TRBD1 as D (5 bases). The length of the CDR3 is 15 residues. Germline lookup yields CDR1 SGHVS and CDR2 FQNEAQ. V lost 4 bases, J lost 3 bases, and 13 bases lay in between. The CDR3 reads CASSWSGGNNQPQHF. DNA for the CDR3: TGTGCCAGCAGCTGGTCGGGGGGGAACAATCAGCCCCAGCATTTT.

The chain recombines TRBV18 with TRBJ1-2; D may be TRBD1 (6 bases). This CDR3 comprises 15 residues. V was clipped by 3 bases and J by 3 bases, with 14 bases between them. The germline V gene encodes CDR1 KGHSH and CDR2 LQKENI. Here the CDR3 DNA reads TGTGCCAGCTCACCCACCGGTAGGACAGACTATGGCTACACCTTC. This codes for CASSPTGRTDYGYTF.

The genes are TRBV2 and TRBJ2-6; no clear D gene. The CDR3 is 16 residues long. V lost 7 bases to trimming and J lost 0 bases, with 13 bases between them. Germline V CDR1 and CDR2: SNHLY, FYNNEI. CDR3 bases: TGTGCCAGCATCACCAACTTTCTCTCTGGGGCCAACGTCCTGACTTTC. Its translation is CASITNFLSGANVLTF.

CDR3 residues: CASSVESWPDTGELFF. CDR3 DNA sequence: TGTGCCAGCAGCGTAGAGAGCTGGCCTGACACCGGGGAGCTGTTTTTT. J is TRBJ2-2 and V is TRBV9; D remains unclear. There are 16 residues in the CDR3. Trimming shortened V by 0 bases and J by 3 bases, and 12 bases separated the two germline ends. Germline CDR1 reads SGDLS; CDR2 reads YYNGEE. The variable domain in full, with the rest retrieved from reference TRBV9 and TRBJ2-2, is DSGVTQTPKHLITATGQRVTLRCSPRSGDLSVYWYQQSLDQGLQFLIQYYNGEERAKGNILERFSAQQFPDLHSELNLSSLELGDSALYFCASSVESWPDTGELFFGEGSRLTVL.

The genes are TRBV4-3 and TRBJ1-3; perhaps TRBD1 as D (6 bases). The germline V gene has CDR1 LGHNA and CDR2 YSLEER. V was shortened by 4 bases and J by 1 base, with 20 bases between the two germline ends. The CDR3 length is 18 residues. For the CDR3, the DNA is TGCGCCAGCAGCCCGAAGGCCTCGGGGGGCTCTTCTGGAAACACCATATATTTT. Translated: CASSPKASGGSSGNTIYF.

The rearrangement joins TRBV6-5 to TRBJ2-1; TRBD2 matches at 12 bases. This CDR3 region has 15 residues. Trimming took 7 bases from V and 2 from J; bases not matched to a gene: 3. Germline V lookup: CDR1 MNHEY, CDR2 SVGAGI. The CDR3: CASTGLAGPYNEQFF. CDR3 coding DNA: TGTGCCAGCACCGGACTAGCGGGGCCCTACAATGAGCAGTTCTTC.

This chain uses TRBV2 with TRBJ1-1, with TRBD1 as a possible D gene (5 bases). The CDR3 sequence is 13 residues long. Germline V gene sequence: CDR1 SNHLY, CDR2 FYNNEI. Trimming took 6 bases from V and 4 from J, leaving 12 bases between them. In DNA, the CDR3 is TGTGCCAGCAGCGCCGGCAGGGCCACTGAAGCTTTCTTT. Its translation: CASSAGRATEAFF.

The V call is TRBV4-1, the J call TRBJ2-7, with 8 bases fitting TRBD1. The CDR3 covers 14 residues. With V trimmed by 3 bases and J by 6 bases, 7 bases remained unmatched. CDR1 is MGHRA and CDR2 is YSYEKL in the germline V gene. CDR3 residues: CASSHGQGNSEQYF. The CDR3 nucleotides read TGCGCCAGCAGCCATGGACAGGGAAACAGCGAGCAGTACTTC.

This clone has only one observation. CDR3 coding DNA: TGTGCCAGCAGTTACCCGACCCCTATGAACACTGAAGCTTTCTTT. It yields the protein CASSYPTPMNTEAFF. The chain carries TRBV6-2 or TRBV6-3 and TRBJ1-1; D is uncertain. Germline CDR1 reads MNHEY; CDR2 reads SVGEGT. CDR3 length: 15 amino acids. Trimming took 2 bases from V and 0 from J, leaving 10 bases between them.

V and J are TRBV11-3 and TRBJ1-1; no firm D call. The germline V gene encodes CDR1 SGHNT and CDR2 YENEEA. CDR3 length: 14 residues. The V and J ends lost 1 base and 5 bases respectively, with 11 bases between them. CDR3 nucleotides: TGTGCCAGCAGCTTAGCGGCAGAAGGAACTGAAGCTTTCTTT. This translates into CASSLAAEGTEAFF.

V usage is TRBV18 and J usage is TRBJ2-7; D might be TRBD2 (6 bases). From germline, CDR1 is KGHSH and CDR2 LQKENI. Trimming pared 3 bases from V and 0 bases from J, leaving 12 bases between. The CDR3 contains 15 residues. Here the CDR3 reads CASSPSNGGSYEQYF. The CDR3 DNA is TGTGCCAGCTCACCGTCCAACGGGGGCTCCTACGAGCAGTACTTC. Full variable domain (rest looked up from reference TRBV18 and TRBJ2-7): NAGVMQNPRHLVRRRGQEARLRCSPMKGHSHVYWYRQLPEEGLKFMVYLQKENIIDESGMPKERFSAEFPKEGPSILRIQQVVRGDSAAYFCASSPSNGGSYEQYFGPGTRLTVT.